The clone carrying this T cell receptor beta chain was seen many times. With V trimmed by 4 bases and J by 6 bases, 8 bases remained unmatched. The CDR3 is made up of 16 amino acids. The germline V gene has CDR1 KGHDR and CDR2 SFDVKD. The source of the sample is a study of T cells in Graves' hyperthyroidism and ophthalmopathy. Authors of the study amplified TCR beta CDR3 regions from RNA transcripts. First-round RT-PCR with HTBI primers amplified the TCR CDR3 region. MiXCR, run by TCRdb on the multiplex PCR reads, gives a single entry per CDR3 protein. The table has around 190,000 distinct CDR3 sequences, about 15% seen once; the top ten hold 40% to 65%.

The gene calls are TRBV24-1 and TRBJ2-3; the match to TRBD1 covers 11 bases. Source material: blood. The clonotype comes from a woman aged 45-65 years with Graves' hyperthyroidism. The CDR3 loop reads CATSDTGQGGWDTQYF. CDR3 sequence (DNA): TGTGCCACCAGTGACACGGGACAGGGGGGTTGGGATACGCAGTATTTT.